This T cell receptor (beta chain) was sequenced during a study of T cell clonality in common variable immunodeficiency. Equal genomic DNA amounts from CVID and control samples were sequenced. Some clones are missing from TCRdb's copy, which holds only in-frame ones; the method was immunoSEQ multiplex PCR. This repertoire holds under 45,000 clones, and none appear only once. This clone occurred many times. This receptor was taken from a person between 18 and 75 years old in good health. Input material: peripheral blood mononuclear cells.

The sequenced CDR3 bases are TGCAGCGTTGTGGGAGCTGAGGAGGGACTTGAA. Protein: CSVVGAEEGLE. The entire CDR3 sequence reads CSVVGAEEGLEAFF. The gene calls are TRBV29-1 and TRBJ1-1; D perhaps matches TRBD1 (5 bases). The read ends 3 residues shy of where the CDR3 ends; the end is completed using the germline J gene. Germline-derived CDR1 and CDR2 are SQVTM and ANQGSEA. V lost 4 bases and J 7 bases, leaving 19 bases between the germline ends. The CDR3 totals 14 residues.